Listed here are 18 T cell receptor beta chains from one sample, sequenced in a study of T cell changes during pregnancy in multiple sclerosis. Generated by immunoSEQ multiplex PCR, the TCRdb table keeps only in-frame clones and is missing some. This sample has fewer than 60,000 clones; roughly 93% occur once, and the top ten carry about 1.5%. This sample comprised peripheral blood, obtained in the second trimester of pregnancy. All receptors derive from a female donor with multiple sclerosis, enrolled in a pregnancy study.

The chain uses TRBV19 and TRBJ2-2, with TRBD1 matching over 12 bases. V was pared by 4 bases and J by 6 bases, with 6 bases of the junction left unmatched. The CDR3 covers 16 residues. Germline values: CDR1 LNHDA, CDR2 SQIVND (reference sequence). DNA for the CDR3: TGTGCCAGTAGTACCGGGGACAGGGGGCAGGCCGGGGAGCTGTTTTTT. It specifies CASSTGDRGQAGELFF.

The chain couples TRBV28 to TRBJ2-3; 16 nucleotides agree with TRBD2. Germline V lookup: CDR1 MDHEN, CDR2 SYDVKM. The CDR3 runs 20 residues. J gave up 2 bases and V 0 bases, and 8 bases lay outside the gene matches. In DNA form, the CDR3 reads TGTGCCAGCAGTTTATGGGGACTAGCGGGGGGGCAGGACCTCACAGATACGCAGTATTTT. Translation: CASSLWGLAGGQDLTDTQYF.

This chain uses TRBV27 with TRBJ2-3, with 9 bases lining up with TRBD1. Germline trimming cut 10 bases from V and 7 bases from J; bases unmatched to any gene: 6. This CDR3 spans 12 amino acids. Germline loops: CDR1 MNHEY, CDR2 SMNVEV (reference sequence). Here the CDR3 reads CATRTGVYTQYF. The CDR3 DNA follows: TGTGCCACCCGGACAGGGGTATATACGCAGTATTTT.

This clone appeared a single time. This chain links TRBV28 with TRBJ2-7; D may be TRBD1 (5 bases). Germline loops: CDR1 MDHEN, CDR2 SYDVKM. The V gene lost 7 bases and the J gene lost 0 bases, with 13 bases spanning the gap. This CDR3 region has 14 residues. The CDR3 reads CASKRADSSYEQYF. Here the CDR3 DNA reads TGTGCCAGCAAAAGGGCTGACAGCTCCTACGAGCAGTACTTC.

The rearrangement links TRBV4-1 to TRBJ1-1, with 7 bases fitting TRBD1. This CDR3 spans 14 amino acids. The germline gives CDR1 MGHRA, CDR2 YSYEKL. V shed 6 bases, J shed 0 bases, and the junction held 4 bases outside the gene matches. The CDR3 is CASRPGQMNTEAFF. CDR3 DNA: TGCGCCAGCAGGCCGGGACAGATGAACACTGAAGCTTTCTTT.

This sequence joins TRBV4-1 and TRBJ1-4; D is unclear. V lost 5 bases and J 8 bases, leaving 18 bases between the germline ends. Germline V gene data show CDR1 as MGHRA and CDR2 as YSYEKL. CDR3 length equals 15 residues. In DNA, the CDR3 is TGCGCCAGCAGCGAAGGACGGCACCGAGGCGAAAAACTGTTTTTT. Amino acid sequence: CASSEGRHRGEKLFF.

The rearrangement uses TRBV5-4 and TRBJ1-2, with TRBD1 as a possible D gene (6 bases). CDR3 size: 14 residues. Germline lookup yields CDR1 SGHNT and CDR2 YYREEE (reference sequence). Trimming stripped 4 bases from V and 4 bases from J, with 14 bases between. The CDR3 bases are TGTGCCAGCAGCGACCGGGACATTGTCTATGGCTACACCTTC. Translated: CASSDRDIVYGYTF.

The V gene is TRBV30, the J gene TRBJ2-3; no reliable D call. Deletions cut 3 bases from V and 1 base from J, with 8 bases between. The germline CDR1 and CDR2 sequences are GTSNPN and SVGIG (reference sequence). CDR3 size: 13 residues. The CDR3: CAWRARGTDTQYF. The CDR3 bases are TGTGCCTGGAGGGCCCGGGGCACAGATACGCAGTATTTT. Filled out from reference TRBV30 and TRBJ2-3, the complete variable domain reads SQTIHQWPATLVQPVGSPLSLECTVEGTSNPNLYWYRQAAGRGLQLLFYSVGIGQISSEVPQNLSASRPQDRQFILSSKKLLLSDSGFYLCAWRARGTDTQYFGPGTRLTVL.

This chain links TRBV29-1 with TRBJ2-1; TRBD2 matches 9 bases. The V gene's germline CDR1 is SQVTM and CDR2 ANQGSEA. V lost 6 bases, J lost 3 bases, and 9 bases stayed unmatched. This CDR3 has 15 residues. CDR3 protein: CSVRSGGVFYNEQFF. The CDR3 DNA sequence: TGCAGCGTCCGTAGCGGGGGTGTCTTCTACAATGAGCAGTTCTTC.

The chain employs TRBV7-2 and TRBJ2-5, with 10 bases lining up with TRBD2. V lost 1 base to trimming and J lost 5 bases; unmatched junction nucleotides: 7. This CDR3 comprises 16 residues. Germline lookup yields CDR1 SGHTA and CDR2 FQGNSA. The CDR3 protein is CASSLVLAGAGETQYF. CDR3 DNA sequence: TGTGCCAGCAGCTTAGTGCTAGCGGGGGCGGGGGAGACCCAGTACTTC.

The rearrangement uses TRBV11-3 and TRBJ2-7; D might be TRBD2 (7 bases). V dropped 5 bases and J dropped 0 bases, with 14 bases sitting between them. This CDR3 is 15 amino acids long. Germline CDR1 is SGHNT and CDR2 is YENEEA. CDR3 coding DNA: TGTGCCAGCAGCATTGGGGGGGCCCTCTCCTACGAGCAGTACTTC. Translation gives CASSIGGALSYEQYF.

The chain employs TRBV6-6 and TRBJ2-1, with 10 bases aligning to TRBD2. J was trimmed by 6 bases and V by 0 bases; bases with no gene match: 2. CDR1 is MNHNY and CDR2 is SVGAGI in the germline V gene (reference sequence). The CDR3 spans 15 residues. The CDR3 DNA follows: TGTGCCAGCAGTTACTCCAGCGGGGGGGCCAATGAGCAGTTCTTC. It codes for CASSYSSGGANEQFF.

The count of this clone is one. The CDR3 nucleotides read TGCGCCAGCCGGGGGTGGGCTAATGAAAAACTGTTTTTT. Translated, it gives CASRGWANEKLFF. This chain uses TRBV10-2 with TRBJ1-4, with a tentative D call TRBD1 (5 bases). The V and J ends lost 8 bases and 3 bases respectively, with 10 bases between them. Germline V gives CDR1 WSHSY, CDR2 SAAADI. This CDR3 contains 13 residues.

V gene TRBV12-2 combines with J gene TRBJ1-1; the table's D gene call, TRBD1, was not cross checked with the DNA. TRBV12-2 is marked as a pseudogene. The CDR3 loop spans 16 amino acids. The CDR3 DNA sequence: TGTGCAAGTCGCTTTTGGACAGGGCCCATGAACACTGAAGCTTTCTTT. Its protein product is CASRFWTGPMNTEAFF.

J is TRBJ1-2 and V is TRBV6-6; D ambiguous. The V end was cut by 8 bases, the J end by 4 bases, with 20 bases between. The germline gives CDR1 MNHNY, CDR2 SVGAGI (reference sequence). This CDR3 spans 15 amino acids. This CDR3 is CASLPRKGSGYGYTF. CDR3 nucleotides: TGTGCCAGCCTGCCTCGGAAGGGAAGCGGCTATGGCTACACCTTC.

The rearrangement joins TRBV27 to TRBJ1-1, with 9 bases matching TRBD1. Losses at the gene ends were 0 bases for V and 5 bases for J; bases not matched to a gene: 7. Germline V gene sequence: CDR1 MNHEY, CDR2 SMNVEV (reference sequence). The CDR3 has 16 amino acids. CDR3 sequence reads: CASSLSKGTGKTEAFF. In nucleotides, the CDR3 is TGTGCCAGCAGTTTATCAAAAGGGACAGGGAAGACTGAAGCTTTCTTT.

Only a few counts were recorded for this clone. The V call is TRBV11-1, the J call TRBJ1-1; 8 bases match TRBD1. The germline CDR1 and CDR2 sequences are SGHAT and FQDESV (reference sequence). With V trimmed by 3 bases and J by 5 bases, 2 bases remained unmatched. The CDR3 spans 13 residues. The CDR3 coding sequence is TGTGCCAGCAGCTTCACAGGGGGAACTGAAGCTTTCTTT. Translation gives CASSFTGGTEAFF.

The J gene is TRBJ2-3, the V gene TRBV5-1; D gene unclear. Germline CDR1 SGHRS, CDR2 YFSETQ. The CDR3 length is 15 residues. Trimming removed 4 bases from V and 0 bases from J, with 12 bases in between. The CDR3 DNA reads TGCGCCAGCAGCAACGGTCCGATTAGCACAGATACGCAGTATTTT. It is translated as CASSNGPISTDTQYF.